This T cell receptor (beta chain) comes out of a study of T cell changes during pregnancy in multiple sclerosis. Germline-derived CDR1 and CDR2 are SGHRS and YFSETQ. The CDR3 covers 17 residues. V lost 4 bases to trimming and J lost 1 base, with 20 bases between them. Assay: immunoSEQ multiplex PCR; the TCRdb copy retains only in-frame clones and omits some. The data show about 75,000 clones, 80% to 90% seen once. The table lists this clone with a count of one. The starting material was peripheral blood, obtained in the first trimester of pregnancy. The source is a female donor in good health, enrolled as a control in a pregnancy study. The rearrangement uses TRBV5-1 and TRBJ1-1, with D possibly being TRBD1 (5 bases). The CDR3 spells CASSLWTDSVGNTEAFF. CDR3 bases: TGCGCCAGCAGCCTGTGGACCGACAGCGTCGGGAACACTGAAGCTTTCTTT.